A selection of T cell receptor beta chains follows, all from one sample in a study of shared clonotypes between healthy human individuals. Measured with immunoSEQ multiplex PCR; TCRdb has only the in-frame clones, and not every one. Of fewer than 500,000 clones listed, about 79% are singletons. Specimen: PBMCs. Receptors were obtained from a woman between 40 and 55 years old in good health. Some clones in this sample may be carry-over from other donors' samples. CDR3s include the opening cysteine and the closing phenylalanine or tryptophan. Fields, in order: clone size, V gene, J gene, D gene, CDR3 DNA, CDR3 protein. A D gene is named only where the DNA matches it firmly. Clone size is shown for a subset of rows, as once, few, many or a class of expanded clone.

NA	TRBV28	TRBJ2-6	NA	TGTGCCAGCAGTTTAGGGCGCGGCTCTGGGGCCAACGTCCTGACTTTC	CASSLGRGSGANVLTF
NA	TRBV19	TRBJ1-2	NA	TGTGCCAGTAGTATCAAGAACAGGGCGTATGGCTACACCTTC	CASSIKNRAYGYTF
NA	TRBV7-8	TRBJ2-1	TRBD2	TGTGCCAGCAGCTTGGGGTTGGGAGCGGGACGGTCCTACAATGAGCAGTTCTTC	CASSLGLGAGRSYNEQFF
NA	TRBV9	TRBJ2-7	NA	TGTGCCAGCAGCGTAGACTTGGCGGCGACCTACGAGCAGTACTTC	CASSVDLAATYEQYF
NA	TRBV18	TRBJ2-3	NA	TGTGCCAGCTCACCACCTACCAATCCTAGCACAGATACGCAGTATTTT	CASSPPTNPSTDTQYF
NA	TRBV7-2	TRBJ1-5	NA	TGTGCCAGCAGCTTAGTGGGAGGCTCTGGCAATCAGCCCCAGCATTTT	CASSLVGGSGNQPQHF
NA	TRBV6-6	TRBJ2-2	TRBD2	TGTGCCAGCACTCCCCTGGGGGAGGGTAACACCGGGGAGCTGTTTTTT	CASTPLGEGNTGELFF
NA	TRBV29-1	TRBJ2-1	NA	TGCAGCGTTGAAGATCCCGCGCGCTCCTACAATGAGCAGTTCTTC	CSVEDPARSYNEQFF
few	TRBV30	TRBJ1-5	TRBD1	TGTGCCTGGAGTGTAAGTCGGACAGGGGGCCTTGGCAATCAGCCCCAGCATTTT	CAWSVSRTGGLGNQPQHF
NA	TRBV15	TRBJ1-1	NA	TGTGCCACCAGCAGGGAAATTACAGGGTTGAACACTGAAGCTTTCTTT	CATSREITGLNTEAFF
many	TRBV19	TRBJ1-5	NA	TGTGCCAGTAGTATAGCTACCAGGGGTCAGCCCCAGCATTTT	CASSIATRGQPQHF
once	TRBV28	TRBJ2-5	TRBD2	TGTGCCAGCAGCTCCTCGACTAGCGGATCCCAAGAGACCCAGTACTTC	CASSSSTSGSQETQYF
once	TRBV27	TRBJ2-7	TRBD1	TGTGCCAGCAGTCTGGGACAGGGGGCCTACGAGCAGTACTTC	CASSLGQGAYEQYF
NA	TRBV28	TRBJ2-7	TRBD2	TGTGCCAGCAGTTCGGCTAGCGGGCAAACCTACGAGCAGTACTTC	CASSSASGQTYEQYF
once	TRBV5-4	TRBJ2-3	NA	TGTGCCAGCAGCTTGAGCCTGGACACAGATACGCAGTATTTT	CASSLSLDTDTQYF
NA	TRBV27	TRBJ2-2	TRBD1	TGTGCCAGCAGTTTATTAGATATCTCCGGGACAGGGCGGACCGGGGAGCTGTTTTTT	CASSLLDISGTGRTGELFF
NA	TRBV7-9	TRBJ2-7	TRBD1	TGTGCCAGCAGCAGGAGACAGGGGGGCGAGCAGTACTTC	CASSRRQGGEQYF
NA	TRBV30	TRBJ1-2	NA	TGTGCCTGGATGAGGAATTATGGCTACACCTTC	CAWMRNYGYTF
NA	TRBV15	TRBJ2-7	TRBD2	TGTGCCACCAGCACCCCCGTGGGGGGACTAGCGGGAGGAAGAGCCTACGAGCAGTACTTC	CATSTPVGGLAGGRAYEQYF
NA	TRBV29-1	TRBJ2-7	TRBD1	TGCAGCGTTGTGCGGACAGGGGAATTCTACGAGCAGTACTTC	CSVVRTGEFYEQYF
few	TRBV11-2	TRBJ2-5	TRBD1	TGTGCCAGCAGCAGGGACAGGGAGGAGACCCAGTACTTC	CASSRDREETQYF
NA	TRBV5-4	TRBJ1-2	NA	TGTGCCAGCAGCTTGGGTGCAGGTAGCGGTTATGGCTACACCTTC	CASSLGAGSGYGYTF
NA	TRBV29-1	TRBJ2-7	TRBD2	TGCAGCGTTGAAGGGCTAGCGGTCGACGCCTACGAGCAGTACTTC	CSVEGLAVDAYEQYF
NA	TRBV4-2	TRBJ2-3	NA	TGTGCCAGCAGCCAAGATAGGGGTAGCACAGATACGCAGTATTTT	CASSQDRGSTDTQYF
once	TRBV5-8	TRBJ2-2	TRBD1	TGTGCCAGCAGTAATGACAGGGAACTCTACGGGCTGTTTTTT	CASSNDRELYGLFF
NA	TRBV6-1	TRBJ1-5	NA	TGTGCCTCAGCCGTGGGGGGGCCGATTGAGCCCCAGCATTTT	CASAVGGPIEPQHF
NA	TRBV7-2	TRBJ1-2	TRBD1	TGTGCCAGCACGACAGGGAACTATGGCTACACCTTC	CASTTGNYGYTF
NA	TRBV28	TRBJ1-3	TRBD1	TGTGCCAGCAGTAATTCCGCCGGGACAGGGGCTGGAAACACCATATATTTT	CASSNSAGTGAGNTIYF
NA	TRBV5-1	TRBJ2-7	TRBD2	TGCGCCAGCAGCTTGCGGAGGGAGGGCTCCTACGAGCAGTACTTC	CASSLRREGSYEQYF
many	TRBV19	TRBJ2-2	TRBD2	TGTGCCAGTAGTAAACCGGGACTAGCGGGAAGTGGTGCCGGGGAGCTGTTTTTT	CASSKPGLAGSGAGELFF
NA	TRBV30	TRBJ2-5	NA	TGTGCCTGGAGTGTAGTGGGGCCCGGGGCCCAGTACTTC	CAWSVVGPGAQYF
NA	TRBV6-1	TRBJ2-1	NA	TGTGCCAGCAGACCAGGCGGGGACAATGAGCAGTTCTTC	CASRPGGDNEQFF
once	TRBV7-9	TRBJ2-6	NA	TGTGCCAGCAGCGGCCGAGTTGCTGGGGCCAACGTCCTGACTTTC	CASSGRVAGANVLTF
NA	TRBV2	TRBJ1-2	TRBD1	TGTGCCATCTATATCGTGGGACAGCCTATCGCTAACTATGGCTACACCTTC	CAIYIVGQPIANYGYTF
few	TRBV7-9	TRBJ2-3	NA	TGTGCCAGCAGCAGGGATCGAGATACGCAGTATTTT	CASSRDRDTQYF
NA	TRBV15	TRBJ1-5	NA	TGTGCCACCAGCAGAGGGGCGGACTTGCCTGGTGAGCCCCAGCATTTT	CATSRGADLPGEPQHF
NA	TRBV30	TRBJ1-5	NA	TGTGCCTGGAGTGCTGGGGGAAACCAGCCCCAGCATTTT	CAWSAGGNQPQHF
NA	TRBV13	TRBJ1-1	NA	TGTGCCAGCGGTGGAGGTGTGGGCGCTGAAGCTTTCTTT	CASGGGVGAEAFF
NA	TRBV10-3	TRBJ2-3	TRBD2	TGTGCCATCAGTGAGTCAACTAGCGGGGCCACAGATACGCAGTATTTT	CAISESTSGATDTQYF
once	TRBV15	TRBJ1-5	NA	TGTGCCACCAGCAGTCCGGGCCACAATCAGCCCCAGCATTTT	CATSSPGHNQPQHF
NA	TRBV4-2	TRBJ2-7	TRBD2	TGTGCCAGCAGCCGCGCCGGGACTAGCGACTACGAGCAGTACTTC	CASSRAGTSDYEQYF
many	TRBV5-1	TRBJ2-7	TRBD2	TGCGCCAGCAGCTTGAACAGCGGGGACGAGCAGTACTTC	CASSLNSGDEQYF
many	TRBV15	TRBJ2-2	TRBD2	TGTGCCACCGGGAACCTCGCGGGAGGTGGGACCGGGGAGCTGTTTTTT	CATGNLAGGGTGELFF
NA	TRBV10-3	TRBJ2-7	TRBD2	TGTGCCATCAACTCAGACACCAGGCTAGGACTAGCTGCCGAGCAGTACTTC	CAINSDTRLGLAAEQYF
NA	TRBV11-2	TRBJ2-7	NA	TGTGCCAGCAGCTTAGGTCAGGGTCTCTACGAGCAGTACTTC	CASSLGQGLYEQYF
NA	TRBV19	TRBJ2-5	NA	TGTGCCAGTAGCCTTCAGGAGACCCAGTACTTC	CASSLQETQYF
NA	TRBV5-8	TRBJ2-7	NA	TGTGCCAGCAGCTTGGTGGTCTCTGGGGCAGCCTACGAGCAGTACTTC	CASSLVVSGAAYEQYF
NA	TRBV5-4	TRBJ1-1	NA	TGTGCCAGCAGCTTGGACATGACGAACACTGAAGCTTTCTTT	CASSLDMTNTEAFF
few	TRBV9	TRBJ2-5	TRBD2	TGTGCCAGCAGCGTAGTCGGGAGGGCCGGGGAGACCCAGTACTTC	CASSVVGRAGETQYF
few	TRBV30	TRBJ1-1	TRBD1	TGTGCCTGGAGCGCTCGGGACAGGAACACTGAAGCTTTCTTT	CAWSARDRNTEAFF
once	TRBV30	TRBJ2-7	NA	TGTGCCTGGAGTGTCCGCAGGCCCCCCTACGAGCAGTACTTC	CAWSVRRPPYEQYF
NA	TRBV5-6	TRBJ2-5	NA	TGTGCCAGCGGGCGGCAGGGGGAGGGAGAGACCCAGTACTTC	CASGRQGEGETQYF
NA	TRBV7-3	TRBJ1-1	NA	TGTGCCAGCAGCTTCGGTCGTGGTATGAACACTGAAGCTTTCTTT	CASSFGRGMNTEAFF